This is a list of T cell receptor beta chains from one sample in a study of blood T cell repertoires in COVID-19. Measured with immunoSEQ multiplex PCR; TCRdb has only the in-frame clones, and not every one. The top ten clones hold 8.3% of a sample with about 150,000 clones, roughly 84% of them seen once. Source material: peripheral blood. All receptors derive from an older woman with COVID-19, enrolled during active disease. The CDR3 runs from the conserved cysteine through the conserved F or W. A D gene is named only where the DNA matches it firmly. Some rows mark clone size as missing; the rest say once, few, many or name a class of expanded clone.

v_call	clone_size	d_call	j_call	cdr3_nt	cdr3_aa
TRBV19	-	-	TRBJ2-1	TGTGCCAGTATGAAACAGGGTTACAATGAGCAGTTCTTC	CASMKQGYNEQFF
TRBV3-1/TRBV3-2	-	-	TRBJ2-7	TGTGCCAGCAGCCCCCCGAATAGCGGCTACGAGCAGTACTTC	CASSPPNSGYEQYF
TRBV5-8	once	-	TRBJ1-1	TGTGCCAGCAGCTTATTAGGGGTAATGTCCGTCGGGAGGACTGAAGCTTTCTTT	CASSLLGVMSVGRTEAFF
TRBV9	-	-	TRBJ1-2	TGTGCCAGCAACGGTCCAGGGGCTGCGGATGGCTACACCTTC	CASNGPGAADGYTF
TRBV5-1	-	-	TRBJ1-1	TGCGCCAGCAGCTTGGCTCAGGGGCGGAGCACTGAAGCTTTCTTT	CASSLAQGRSTEAFF
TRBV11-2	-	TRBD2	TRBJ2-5	TGTGCCAGCAGCTTAGATCGGGGGGGCCAAGAGACCCAGTACTTC	CASSLDRGGQETQYF
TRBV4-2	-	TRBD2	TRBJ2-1	TGTGCCAGCAGCCCCCCGACTAGCGGGAGACCCCCCGAGCAGTTCTTC	CASSPPTSGRPPEQFF
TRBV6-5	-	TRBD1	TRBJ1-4	TGTGCCAGCAGTTACGGGACAGGGAAGAATGAAAAACTGTTTTTT	CASSYGTGKNEKLFF
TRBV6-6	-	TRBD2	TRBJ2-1	TGTGCCAGCAGCCGGGAGGTAAACTACAATGAGCAGTTCTTC	CASSREVNYNEQFF
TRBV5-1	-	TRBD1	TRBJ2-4	TGCGCCAGCAGCTTTAGACAGGGGGCCGGGTTAATAGACATTCAGTACTTC	CASSFRQGAGLIDIQYF
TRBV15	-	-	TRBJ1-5	TGTGCCACCAGTAGAACAGGGATTAGCAATCAGCCCCAGCATTTT	CATSRTGISNQPQHF
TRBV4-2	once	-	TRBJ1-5	TGTGCCAGCAGCCAAGCGGGAGGGAGGGGCCGTCAGCCCCAGCATTTT	CASSQAGGRGRQPQHF
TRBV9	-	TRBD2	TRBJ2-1	TGTGCCAGCAGCGTAGCCCTCGGGACTACAGACAATGAGCAGTTCTTC	CASSVALGTTDNEQFF
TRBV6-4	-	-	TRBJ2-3	TGTGCCAGCAGTGATGAGGGCACAGATACGCAGTATTTT	CASSDEGTDTQYF
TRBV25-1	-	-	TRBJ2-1	TGTGCCAGTACGCCCGGCGGTGAGCAGTTCTTC	CASTPGGEQFF
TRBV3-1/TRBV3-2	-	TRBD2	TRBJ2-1	TGTGCCAGCAGCCGACAACCAAGCGGGGGCTACAATGAGCAGTTCTTC	CASSRQPSGGYNEQFF
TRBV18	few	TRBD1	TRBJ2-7	TGTGCCAGCTCACAGAACAGGGGTGCCCACGAGCAGTACTTC	CASSQNRGAHEQYF
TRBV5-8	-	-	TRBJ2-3	TGTGCCAGCAGCTCCATAAGCGGGCTTAGCACAGATACGCAGTATTTT	CASSSISGLSTDTQYF
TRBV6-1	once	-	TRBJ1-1	TGTGCCAGCAGTGAAGGAATGGGAGGATATGGCACTGAAGCTTTCTTT	CASSEGMGGYGTEAFF
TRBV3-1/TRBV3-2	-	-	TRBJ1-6	TGTGCCAGCAGCCATCATCGGCAGGAAAATTCACCCCTCCACTTT	CASSHHRQENSPLHF
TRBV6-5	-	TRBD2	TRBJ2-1	TGTGCCAGCAGTTACGGTAGCGGGGGCATTTACAATGAGCAGTTCTTC	CASSYGSGGIYNEQFF
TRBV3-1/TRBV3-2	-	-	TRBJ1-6	TGTGCCAGCAGCTACAGGGTTTCACCCCTCCACTTT	CASSYRVSPLHF
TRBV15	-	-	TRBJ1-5	TGTGCCACCAGCTCCGGGACACTCTATAGCAATCAGCCCCAGCATTTT	CATSSGTLYSNQPQHF
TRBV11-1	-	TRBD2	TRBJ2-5	TGTGCCAGCAGCTTACGGGGGGGACCCCAAGAGACCCAGTACTTC	CASSLRGGPQETQYF
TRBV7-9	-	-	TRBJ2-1	TGTGCCAGCAGCCGTTCAGGGCTTTTAGGCAATGAGCAGTTCTTC	CASSRSGLLGNEQFF
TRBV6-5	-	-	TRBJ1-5	TGTGCCAGCAGCTCCAATCAGCCCCAGCATTTT	CASSSNQPQHF
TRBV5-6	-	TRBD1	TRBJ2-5	TGTGCCAGCAGCTTACCCCGGGGGACAGGGGAAAAGACCCAGTACTTC	CASSLPRGTGEKTQYF
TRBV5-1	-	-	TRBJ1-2	TGCGCCAGCAGCCTCCAAGACAGCTATGGCTACACCTTC	CASSLQDSYGYTF
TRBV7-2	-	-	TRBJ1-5	TGTGCCAGCAGCTTAGGGCATCAACTAAGCAATCAGCCCCAGCATTTT	CASSLGHQLSNQPQHF
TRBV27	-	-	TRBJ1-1	TGTGCCAGCAGTTCACAGGGGAACACTGAAGCTTTCTTT	CASSSQGNTEAFF
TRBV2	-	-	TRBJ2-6	TGTGCCAGCAGGGAGGCCGCTGGGGCCAACGTCCTGACTTTC	CASREAAGANVLTF
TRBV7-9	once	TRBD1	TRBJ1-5	TGTGCCAGCAGCTTAGACAGGGGGGGAGGCAATCAGCCCCAGCATTTT	CASSLDRGGGNQPQHF
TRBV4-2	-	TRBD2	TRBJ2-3	TGTGCCAGCAGCCAAGCCCCTAGCGGGGCGAGCACAGATACGCAGTATTTT	CASSQAPSGASTDTQYF
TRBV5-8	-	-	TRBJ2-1	TGTGCCAGCAACGAAGCGGAGGGTGAGCAGTTCTTC	CASNEAEGEQFF
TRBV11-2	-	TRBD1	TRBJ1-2	TGTGCCAGCAGCCATACACTGGACAGGGGGTTGGGTGGCTACACCTTC	CASSHTLDRGLGGYTF
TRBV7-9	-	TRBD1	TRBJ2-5	TGTGCCAGCAGCTTAGTATGCGAGGACAGGAGACAAGAGACCCAGTACTTC	CASSLVCEDRRQETQYF
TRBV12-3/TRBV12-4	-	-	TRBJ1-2	TGTGCCAGCAGTTTTGGCAGGGACTATGGCTACACCTTC	CASSFGRDYGYTF
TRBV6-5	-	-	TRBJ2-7	TGTGCCAGCAGTTCGGGACTTGGGTACGAGCAGTACTTC	CASSSGLGYEQYF
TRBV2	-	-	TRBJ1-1	TGTGCCAGCAGGCCTAGGTGGGACACTGAAGCTTTCTTT	CASRPRWDTEAFF
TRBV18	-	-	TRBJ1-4	TGTGCCAGCTCACCACGGTCGGGTATTAGGGAAAAACTGTTTTTT	CASSPRSGIREKLFF
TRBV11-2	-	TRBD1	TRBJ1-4	TGTGCCAGCAGCTCTTGGACAGGCGTAAATGAAAAACTGTTTTTT	CASSSWTGVNEKLFF
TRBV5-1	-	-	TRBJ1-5	TGCGCCAGCAGCTTGGACAGTGACAATCAGCCCCAGCATTTT	CASSLDSDNQPQHF
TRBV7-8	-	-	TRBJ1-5	TGTGCCAGCAGCCCAGTTGGACGGGGGGATCAGCCCCAGCATTTT	CASSPVGRGDQPQHF
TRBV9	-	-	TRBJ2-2	TGTGCCAGCAGCACCGGGCCTAGCGTAGCCGGGGAGCTGTTTTTT	CASSTGPSVAGELFF
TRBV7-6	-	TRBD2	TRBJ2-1	TGTGCCAGCAGCCGTCTAGCGGGGGTCTACAATGAGCAGTTCTTC	CASSRLAGVYNEQFF
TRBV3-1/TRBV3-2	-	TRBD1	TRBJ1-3	TGTGCCAGCAGCCCTCGACAGGGGGCGCGTGGAAACACCATATATTTT	CASSPRQGARGNTIYF
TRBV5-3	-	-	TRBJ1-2	TGTGCCAGAAGCTTGGCCGACACCGAATGCGGCTACACCTTC	CARSLADTECGYTF
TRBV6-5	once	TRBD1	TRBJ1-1	TGTGCCAGCAGTTTGACAGGGGCGGACCGAGCTTTCTTT	CASSLTGADRAFF
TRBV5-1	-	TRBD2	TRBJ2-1	TGCGCCAGCTCGAGCTCGGTAGCGGGGGGATACAATGAGCAGTTCTTC	CASSSSVAGGYNEQFF
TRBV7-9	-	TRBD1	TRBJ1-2	TGTGCCAGCAGCTTAGGATCCGGGACAGGCGATGGCTACACCTTC	CASSLGSGTGDGYTF
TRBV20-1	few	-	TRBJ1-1	TGCAGTGCTCAGGCATACGAAGCTTTCTTT	CSAQAYEAFF
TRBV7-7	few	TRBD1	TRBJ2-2	TGTGCTAGCAGCTTAGCAGGGGGAACCGGGGAGCTGTTTTTT	CASSLAGGTGELFF